This T cell receptor beta chain appears in the sequencing data of a study of blood T cell repertoires in COVID-19. Study context: Samples of COVID-19 (acute and convalescent) were obtained from the United States, Italy and Spain.

Enrollees, roughly 18 to 90 years old, lived in 24 US areas. In the original analysis: Estimates of nucleated cell counts were drawn from the amplification of reference gene primers. The table came from immunoSEQ multiplex PCR; TCRdb's copy has only in-frame clones and leaves some out. V and J calls and clone size are copied from that table; D and trimming were computed from the DNA. The sample has roughly 250,000 clones; 88% are singletons. The V gene lost 2 bases and the J gene lost 7 bases, with 19 bases spanning the gap. This CDR3 is 16 amino acids long. From germline, CDR1 is SGHRS and CDR2 YFSETQ.

Sequenced: PBMCs or T cells enriched from blood (not recorded which). This receptor was taken from a woman aged 50 to 65 who had recovered from COVID-19. The J gene is TRBJ2-1, the V gene TRBV5-1; TRBD2 might be the D (5 bases). As DNA, the CDR3 is TGCGCCAGCAGCTTAGGTTTGGAGGCGGACGTGAATGAGCAGTTCTTC. Translation gives CASSLGLEADVNEQFF.